A selection of T cell receptor beta chains follows, all from one sample in a study of blood T cell repertoires in COVID-19. The repertoire was sequenced with immunoSEQ multiplex PCR; TCRdb's copy has only in-frame clones and lacks some. The sample gives approximately 150,000 clones, roughly 87% of which show up once; roughly 1.6% is in the top ten. Sequencing input: peripheral blood. The receptors here all came from a woman aged 45-65 years with acute or convalescent COVID-19. Both conserved end residues are part of each CDR3. A D gene is named only where the DNA matches it firmly. Part of the rows lack a size; the others show once, few, many or a class for expanded clones.

>15|TRBJ1-1|NA|TRBV6-2/TRBV6-3|NA
CASSYPSDRDTEAFF
TGTGCCAGCAGTTACCCCAGTGACCGGGACACTGAAGCTTTCTTT
>15|TRBJ1-2|NA|TRBV15|TRBD1
CATSSRQGARYGYTF
TGTGCCACCAGCAGTAGACAGGGGGCAAGGTATGGCTACACCTTC
>16|TRBJ2-5|NA|TRBV6-6|NA
CASSYGLTPEQETQYF
TGTGCCAGCAGTTACGGGTTGACACCCGAGCAAGAGACCCAGTACTTC
>16|TRBJ1-4|few|TRBV5-8|NA
CASSVMTGLFYEKLFF
TGTGCCAGCAGCGTAATGACAGGCCTTTTTTATGAAAAACTGTTTTTT
>14|TRBJ1-1|NA|TRBV6-5|NA
CASSYQARSTEAFF
TGTGCCAGCAGTTACCAGGCCCGCTCCACTGAAGCTTTCTTT
>13|TRBJ1-5|NA|TRBV24-1|NA
CATTGGYDQPQHF
TGTGCCACCACCGGGGGGTACGATCAGCCCCAGCATTTT
>12|TRBJ2-1|NA|TRBV12-3/TRBV12-4|NA
CASRPKYNEQFF
TGTGCCAGCAGACCTAAATACAATGAGCAGTTCTTC
>14|TRBJ2-5|NA|TRBV7-9|TRBD2
CASSLVAGGETQYF
TGTGCCAGCAGCTTAGTAGCGGGCGGGGAGACCCAGTACTTC
>15|TRBJ2-5|once|TRBV5-4|TRBD1
CASRKGAGGSETQYF
TGTGCCAGCAGAAAGGGCGCAGGGGGCTCGGAGACCCAGTACTTC
>16|TRBJ2-3|NA|TRBV10-2|NA
CASSGLAFASTDTQYF
TGCGCCAGCAGTGGGTTAGCTTTCGCTAGCACAGATACGCAGTATTTT
>16|TRBJ2-1|NA|TRBV30|TRBD2
CAWSGPGTSGYNEQFF
TGTGCCTGGAGTGGCCCCGGGACTAGCGGCTACAATGAGCAGTTCTTC
>14|TRBJ1-1|NA|TRBV7-2|NA
CASSFGSANTEAFF
TGTGCCAGCAGCTTTGGCAGCGCTAACACTGAAGCTTTCTTT